The 5 T cell receptor beta chains in this list originate from one sample, sequenced in a study of CXCR3-negative and CXCR3-positive naive CD8 T cells. Findings of the study overall: Comparison of naive cells showed more hydrophobic TRB CDR3s in CXCR3-positive than in CXCR3-negative naive cells.

For these TCRs, the target antigens are not known. The method, 5' RACE with UMI labels, was used to prepare the TRB cDNA libraries. One entry per CDR3 protein, without DNA, is what TCRdb gives after re-calling the 5' RACE reads. The sample has about 84,000 distinct CDR3 sequences. Sequencing was done on a sample of naive CXCR3+ CD8+ T cells from blood. Indicated subset: CD45RO-CCR7+CD27+CD95- naive CD8+ T cells expressing CXCR3 (TNR3+). These receptor sequences come from a human donor in good health. Some clones in this sample may be carry-over from other donors' samples.

J is TRBJ1-5 and V is TRBV6-5; TCRdb indicates TRBD1, and absent DNA this call remains unverified. CDR1 and CDR2 from the germline V gene are MNHEY and SVGAGI. The CDR3 is 14 residues long. CDR3 protein: CASSPGWGNQPQHF.

The chain recombines TRBV29-1 with TRBJ2-1; TCRdb returns TRBD2, unconfirmable since there is no DNA. Looked up from germline, CDR1 is SQVTM and CDR2 is ANQGSEA. The CDR3 is 19 amino acids. Here the CDR3 reads CSVEGATRLAGAIYNEQFF.

The genes are TRBV7-3 and TRBJ2-1; TCRdb names TRBD2, which stays unverified in the absence of DNA. Germline V gene lookup returns CDR1 SGHTA and CDR2 FQGTGA. The CDR3 runs 14 residues. CDR3 region: CASSAGLAGVEQFF.

The V call is TRBV6-5, the J call TRBJ2-2. From germline, CDR1 is MNHEY and CDR2 SVGAGI. The CDR3 extends over 14 amino acids. The CDR3 loop reads CASSFNENTGELFF.

The chain is built from TRBV5-4 and TRBJ2-1; TCRdb names TRBD1, which stays unverified in the absence of DNA. Germline CDR1 and CDR2: SGHNT and YYREEE (reference sequence). This CDR3 contains 16 residues. The CDR3: CASSLALGGDYNEQFF.